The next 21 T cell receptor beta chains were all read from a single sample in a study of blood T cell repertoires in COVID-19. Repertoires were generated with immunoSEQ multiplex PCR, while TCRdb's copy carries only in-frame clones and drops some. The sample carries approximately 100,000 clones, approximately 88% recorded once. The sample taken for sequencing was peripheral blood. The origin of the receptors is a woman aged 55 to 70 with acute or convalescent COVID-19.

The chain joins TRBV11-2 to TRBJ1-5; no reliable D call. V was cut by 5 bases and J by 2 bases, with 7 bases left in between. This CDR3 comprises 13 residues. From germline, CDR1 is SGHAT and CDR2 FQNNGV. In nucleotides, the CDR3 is TGTGCCAGCAGCGCAACAGGCAATCAGCCCCAGCATTTT. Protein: CASSATGNQPQHF.

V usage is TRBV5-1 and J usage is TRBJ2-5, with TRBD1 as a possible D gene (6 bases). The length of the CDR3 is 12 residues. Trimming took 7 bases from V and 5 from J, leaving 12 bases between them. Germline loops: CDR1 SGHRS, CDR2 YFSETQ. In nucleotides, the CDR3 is TGCGCCAGCGGCCAGCAGGGGGAGACCCAGTACTTC. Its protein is CASGQQGETQYF.

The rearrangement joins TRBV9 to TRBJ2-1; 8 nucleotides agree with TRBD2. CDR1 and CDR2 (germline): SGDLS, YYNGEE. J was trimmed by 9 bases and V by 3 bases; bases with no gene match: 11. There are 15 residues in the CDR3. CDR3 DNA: TGTGCCAGCAGCGCCAGTACCGGGACTAGTTTTGAGCAGTTCTTC. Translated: CASSASTGTSFEQFF.

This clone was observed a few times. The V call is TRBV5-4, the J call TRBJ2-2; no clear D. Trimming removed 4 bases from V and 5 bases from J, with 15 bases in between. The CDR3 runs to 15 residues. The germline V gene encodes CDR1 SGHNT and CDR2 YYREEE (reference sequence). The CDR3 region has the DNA TGTGCCAGCAGCCATCGTAGTGTAGTTACCGGGGAGCTGTTTTTT. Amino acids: CASSHRSVVTGELFF.

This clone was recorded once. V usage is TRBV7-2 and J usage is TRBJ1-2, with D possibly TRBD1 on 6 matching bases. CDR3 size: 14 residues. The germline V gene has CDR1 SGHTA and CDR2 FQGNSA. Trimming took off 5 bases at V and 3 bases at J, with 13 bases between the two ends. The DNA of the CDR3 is TGTGCCAGCAGCCTCCGGGACACCTACTATGGCTACACCTTC. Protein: CASSLRDTYYGYTF. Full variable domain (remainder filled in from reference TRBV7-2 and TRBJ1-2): GAGVSQSPSNKVTEKGKDVELRCDPISGHTALYWYRQSLGQGLEFLIYFQGNSAPDKSGLPSDRFSAERTGGSVSTLTIQRTQQEDSAVYLCASSLRDTYYGYTFGSGTRLTVV.

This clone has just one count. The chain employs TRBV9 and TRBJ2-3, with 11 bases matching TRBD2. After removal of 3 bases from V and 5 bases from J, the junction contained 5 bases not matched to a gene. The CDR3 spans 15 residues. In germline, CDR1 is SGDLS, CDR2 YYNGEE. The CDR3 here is CASSGLAGLRDTQYF. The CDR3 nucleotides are TGTGCCAGCAGCGGACTAGCGGGATTGAGAGATACGCAGTATTTT.

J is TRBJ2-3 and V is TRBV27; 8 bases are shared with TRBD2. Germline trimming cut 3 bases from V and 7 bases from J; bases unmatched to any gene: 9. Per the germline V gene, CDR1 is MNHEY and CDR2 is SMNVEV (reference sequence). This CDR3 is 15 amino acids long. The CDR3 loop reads CASSFSSGSGNTQYF. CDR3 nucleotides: TGTGCCAGCAGTTTTTCCAGCGGGAGCGGTAATACGCAGTATTTT.

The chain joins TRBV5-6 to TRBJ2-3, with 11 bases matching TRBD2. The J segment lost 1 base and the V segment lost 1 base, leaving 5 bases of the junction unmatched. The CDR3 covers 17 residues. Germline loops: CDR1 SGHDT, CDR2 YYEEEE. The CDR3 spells CASSLNSGLAGTDTQYF. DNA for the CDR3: TGTGCCAGCAGCTTGAATTCGGGACTAGCGGGCACAGATACGCAGTATTTT.

CDR3 amino acids: CASSQDLTGSSNSPLHF. The CDR3, as DNA: TGCGCCAGCAGCCAAGATCTGACAGGGAGTTCCAATTCACCCCTCCACTTT. The chain employs TRBV4-1 and TRBJ1-6, with 7 positions matching TRBD1. J was trimmed by 7 bases and V by 0 bases; bases with no gene match: 9. Germline lookup yields CDR1 MGHRA and CDR2 YSYEKL. The CDR3 is made up of 17 amino acids.

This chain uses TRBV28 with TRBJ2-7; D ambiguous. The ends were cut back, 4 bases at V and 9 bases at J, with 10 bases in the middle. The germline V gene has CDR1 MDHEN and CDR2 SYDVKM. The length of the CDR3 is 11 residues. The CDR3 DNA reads TGTGCCAGCAGTTCAAATACGAGGCAGTACGTC. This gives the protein CASSSNTRQYV.

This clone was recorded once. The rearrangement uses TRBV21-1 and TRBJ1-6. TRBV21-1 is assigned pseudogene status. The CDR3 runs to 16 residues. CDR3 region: CASSKGGGRDNSPLHF. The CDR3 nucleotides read TGTGCCAGCAGCAAAGGGGGAGGCAGGGATAATTCACCCCTCCACTTT.

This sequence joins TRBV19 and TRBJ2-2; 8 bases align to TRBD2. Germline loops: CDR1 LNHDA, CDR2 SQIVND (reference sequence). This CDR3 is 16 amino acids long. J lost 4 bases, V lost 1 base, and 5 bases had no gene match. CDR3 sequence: CASSIAGGGSTGELFF. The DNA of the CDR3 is TGTGCCAGTAGTATAGCGGGAGGGGGGAGCACCGGGGAGCTGTTTTTT.

The CDR3 loop reads CAWAAGAPGGASSPLHF. The CDR3 DNA follows: TGTGCCTGGGCCGCGGGTGCACCAGGGGGCGCGTCCTCACCCCTCCACTTT. This chain joins TRBV30 and TRBJ1-6; 8 positions match TRBD1. V dropped 5 bases and J dropped 10; count of bases not matched to a gene: 19. From germline, CDR1 is GTSNPN and CDR2 SVGIG (reference sequence). The CDR3 length is 17 residues.

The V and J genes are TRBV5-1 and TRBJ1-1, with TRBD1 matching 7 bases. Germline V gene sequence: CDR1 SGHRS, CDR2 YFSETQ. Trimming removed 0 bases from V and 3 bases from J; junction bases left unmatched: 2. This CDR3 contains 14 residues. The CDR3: CASSLEGADTEAFF. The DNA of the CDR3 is TGCGCCAGCAGCTTGGAGGGGGCGGACACTGAAGCTTTCTTT.

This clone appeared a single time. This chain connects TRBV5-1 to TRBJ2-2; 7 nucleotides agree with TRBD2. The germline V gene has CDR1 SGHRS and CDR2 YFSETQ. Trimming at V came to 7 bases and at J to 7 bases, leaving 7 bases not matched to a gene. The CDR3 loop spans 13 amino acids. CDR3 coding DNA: TGCGCCAGCCGACGGCGGGAGAGCGGGGAGCTGTTTTTT. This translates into CASRRRESGELFF.

The CDR3 spells CASSPVGGEVTEAFF. The DNA of the CDR3 is TGCGCCAGCAGCCCGGTTGGAGGGGAAGTCACTGAAGCTTTCTTT. The chain is built from TRBV5-1 and TRBJ1-1, with a possible D match to TRBD1 (5 bases). Trimming cost V 4 bases and J 4 bases, with 17 bases left between them. Germline lookup yields CDR1 SGHRS and CDR2 YFSETQ. The CDR3 covers 15 residues.

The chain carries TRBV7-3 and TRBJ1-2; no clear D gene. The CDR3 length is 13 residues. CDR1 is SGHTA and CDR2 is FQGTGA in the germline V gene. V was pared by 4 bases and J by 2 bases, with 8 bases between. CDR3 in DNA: TGTGCCAGCAGCTCCTCAGCGAACTATGGCTACACCTTC. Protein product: CASSSSANYGYTF.

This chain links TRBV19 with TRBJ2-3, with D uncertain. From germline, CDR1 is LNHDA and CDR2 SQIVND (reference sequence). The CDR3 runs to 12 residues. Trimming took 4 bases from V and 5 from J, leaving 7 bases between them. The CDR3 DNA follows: TGTGCCAGTAGTACCCCGCGAGATACGCAGTATTTT. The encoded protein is CASSTPRDTQYF.

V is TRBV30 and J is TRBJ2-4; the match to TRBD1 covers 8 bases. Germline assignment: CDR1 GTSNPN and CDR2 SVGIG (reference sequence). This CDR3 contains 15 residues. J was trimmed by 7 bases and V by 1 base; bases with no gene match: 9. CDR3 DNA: TGTGCCTGGAGTGCCGACTGGACAGGGATGAACATTCAGTACTTC. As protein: CAWSADWTGMNIQYF.

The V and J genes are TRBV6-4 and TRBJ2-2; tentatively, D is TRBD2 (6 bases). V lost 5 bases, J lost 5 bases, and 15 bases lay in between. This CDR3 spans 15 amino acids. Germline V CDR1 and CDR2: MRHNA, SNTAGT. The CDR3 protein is CASSFSGGGTGELFF. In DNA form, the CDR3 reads TGTGCCAGCAGTTTTAGCGGAGGTGGGACCGGGGAGCTGTTTTTT.

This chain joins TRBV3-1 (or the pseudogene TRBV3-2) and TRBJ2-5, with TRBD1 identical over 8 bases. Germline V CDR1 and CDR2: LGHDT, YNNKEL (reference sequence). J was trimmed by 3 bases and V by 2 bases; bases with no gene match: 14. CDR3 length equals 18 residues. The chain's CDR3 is CASSQLFVRQGKKETQYF. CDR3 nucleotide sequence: TGTGCCAGCAGCCAACTCTTTGTACGACAGGGGAAGAAAGAGACCCAGTACTTC.